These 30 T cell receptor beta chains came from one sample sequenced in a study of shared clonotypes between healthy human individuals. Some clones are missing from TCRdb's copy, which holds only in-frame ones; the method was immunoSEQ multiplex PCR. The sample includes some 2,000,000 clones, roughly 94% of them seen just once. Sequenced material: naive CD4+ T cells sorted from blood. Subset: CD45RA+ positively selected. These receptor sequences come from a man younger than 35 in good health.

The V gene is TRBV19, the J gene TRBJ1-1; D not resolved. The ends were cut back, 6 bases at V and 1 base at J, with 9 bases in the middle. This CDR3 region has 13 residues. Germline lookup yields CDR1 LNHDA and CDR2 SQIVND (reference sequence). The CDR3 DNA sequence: TGTGCCAGTAGGCCTCAAGCGAACACTGAAGCTTTCTTT. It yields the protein CASRPQANTEAFF.

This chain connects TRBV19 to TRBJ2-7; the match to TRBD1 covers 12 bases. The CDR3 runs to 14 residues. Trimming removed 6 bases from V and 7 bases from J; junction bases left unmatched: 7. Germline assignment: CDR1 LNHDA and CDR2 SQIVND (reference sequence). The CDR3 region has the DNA TGTGCCAGTAGCGCCGGGACAGGGGGCGCGGAGCAGTACTTC. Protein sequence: CASSAGTGGAEQYF.

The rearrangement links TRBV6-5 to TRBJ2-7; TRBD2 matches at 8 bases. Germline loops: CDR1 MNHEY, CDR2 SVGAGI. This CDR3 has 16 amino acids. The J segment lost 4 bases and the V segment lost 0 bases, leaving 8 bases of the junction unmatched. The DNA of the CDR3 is TGTGCCAGCAGTTACTCGAGCGGGAGCGGAGTTTACGAGCAGTACTTC. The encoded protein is CASSYSSGSGVYEQYF.

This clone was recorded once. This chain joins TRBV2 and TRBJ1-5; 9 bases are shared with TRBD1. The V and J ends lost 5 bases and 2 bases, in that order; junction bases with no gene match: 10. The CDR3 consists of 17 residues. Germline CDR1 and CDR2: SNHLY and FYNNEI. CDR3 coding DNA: TGTGCCAGCAGTAGGGACAGGGCTACGGGAGGCAATCAGCCCCAGCATTTT. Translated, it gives CASSRDRATGGNQPQHF.

CDR3 loop: CASSLRGQGALSEQFF. The CDR3 DNA follows: TGTGCCAGCAGCTTAAGGGGACAGGGGGCCCTAAGTGAGCAGTTCTTC. The chain employs TRBV5-4 and TRBJ2-1; 12 nucleotides agree with TRBD1. The CDR3 length is 16 residues. Trimming at V came to 2 bases and at J to 9 bases, leaving 9 bases not matched to a gene. Germline loops: CDR1 SGHNT, CDR2 YYREEE (reference sequence).

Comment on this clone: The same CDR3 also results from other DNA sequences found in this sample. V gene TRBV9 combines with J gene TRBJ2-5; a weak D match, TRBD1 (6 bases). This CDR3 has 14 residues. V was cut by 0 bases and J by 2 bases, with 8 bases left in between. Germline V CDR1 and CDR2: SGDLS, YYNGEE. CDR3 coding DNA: TGTGCCAGCAGCGTAGGAGGGGGTCAAGAGACCCAGTACTTC. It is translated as CASSVGGGQETQYF.

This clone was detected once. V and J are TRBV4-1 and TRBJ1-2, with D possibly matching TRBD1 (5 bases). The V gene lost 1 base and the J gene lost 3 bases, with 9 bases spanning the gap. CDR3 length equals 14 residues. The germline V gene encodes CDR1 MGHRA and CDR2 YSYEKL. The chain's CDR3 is CASSQGAGHYGYTF. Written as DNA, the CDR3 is TGCGCCAGCAGCCAAGGGGCAGGGCACTATGGCTACACCTTC.

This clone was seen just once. In DNA, the CDR3 is TGTGCCAGCAGTCGCGTCCCGGGACAGGGTCTTAGGTTCGGGGAGCTGTTTTTT. Amino acid sequence: CASSRVPGQGLRFGELFF. The chain has TRBV28 and TRBJ2-2, with TRBD1 identical over 9 bases. The CDR3 is 18 residues long. From germline, CDR1 is MDHEN and CDR2 SYDVKM. J was trimmed by 7 bases and V by 5 bases; bases with no gene match: 17.

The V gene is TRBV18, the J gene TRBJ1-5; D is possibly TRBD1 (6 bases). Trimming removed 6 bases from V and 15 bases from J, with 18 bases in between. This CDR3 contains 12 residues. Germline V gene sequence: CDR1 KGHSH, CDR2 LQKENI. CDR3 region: CASSLGTSERHF. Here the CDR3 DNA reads TGTGCCAGCTCCCTCGGGACATCAGAGAGGCATTTT.

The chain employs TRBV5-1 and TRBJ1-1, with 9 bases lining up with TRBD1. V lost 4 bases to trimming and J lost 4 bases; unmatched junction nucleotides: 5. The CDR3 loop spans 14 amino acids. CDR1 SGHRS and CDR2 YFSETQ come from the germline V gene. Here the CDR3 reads CASSGQGSRTEAFF. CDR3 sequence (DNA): TGCGCCAGCAGCGGACAGGGGAGTCGCACTGAAGCTTTCTTT.

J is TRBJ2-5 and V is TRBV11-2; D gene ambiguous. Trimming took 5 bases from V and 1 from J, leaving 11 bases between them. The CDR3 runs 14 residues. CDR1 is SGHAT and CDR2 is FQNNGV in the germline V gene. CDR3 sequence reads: CASSRGGSQETQYF. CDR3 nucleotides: TGTGCCAGCAGCCGCGGCGGTAGCCAAGAGACCCAGTACTTC. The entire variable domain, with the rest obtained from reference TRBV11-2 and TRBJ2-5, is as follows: EAGVAQSPRYKIIEKRQSVAFWCNPISGHATLYWYQQILGQGPKLLIQFQNNGVVDDSQLPKDRFSAERLKGVDSTLKIQPAKLEDSAVYLCASSRGGSQETQYFGPGTRLLVL.

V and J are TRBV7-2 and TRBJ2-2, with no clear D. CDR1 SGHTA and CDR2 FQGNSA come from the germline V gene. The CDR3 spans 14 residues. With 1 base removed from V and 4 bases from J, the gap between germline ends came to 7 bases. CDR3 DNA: TGTGCCAGCAGCTTAGGGCCGGTCACCGGGGAGCTGTTTTTT. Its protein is CASSLGPVTGELFF.

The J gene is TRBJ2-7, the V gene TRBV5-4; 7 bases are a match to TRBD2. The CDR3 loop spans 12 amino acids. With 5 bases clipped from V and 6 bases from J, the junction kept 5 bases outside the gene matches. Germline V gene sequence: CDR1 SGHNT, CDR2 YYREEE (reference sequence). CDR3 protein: CASSRAGSEQYF. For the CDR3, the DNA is TGTGCCAGCAGTCGAGCGGGGTCCGAGCAGTACTTC. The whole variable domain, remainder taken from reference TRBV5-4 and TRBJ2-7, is ETGVTQSPTHLIKTRGQQVTLRCSSQSGHNTVSWYQQALGQGPQFIFQYYREEENGRGNFPPRFSGLQFPNYSSELNVNALELDDSALYLCASSRAGSEQYFGPGTRLTVT.

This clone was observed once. CDR3 amino acids: CASSILGHNYGYTF. The CDR3, as DNA: TGTGCCAGTAGTATACTTGGACATAACTATGGCTACACCTTC. This chain links TRBV19 with TRBJ1-2, with D perhaps matching TRBD1 (5 bases). V gave up 2 bases and J gave up 1 base, with 8 bases separating them. Germline V gene lookup returns CDR1 LNHDA and CDR2 SQIVND (reference sequence). This CDR3 contains 14 residues.

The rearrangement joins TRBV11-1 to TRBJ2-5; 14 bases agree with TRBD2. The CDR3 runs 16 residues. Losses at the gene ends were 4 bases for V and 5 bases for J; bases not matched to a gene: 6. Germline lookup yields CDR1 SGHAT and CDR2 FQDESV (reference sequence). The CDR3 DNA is TGTGCCAGCAGCTGGACTAGCGGGGGGCCAAGGGAGACCCAGTACTTC. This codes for CASSWTSGGPRETQYF.

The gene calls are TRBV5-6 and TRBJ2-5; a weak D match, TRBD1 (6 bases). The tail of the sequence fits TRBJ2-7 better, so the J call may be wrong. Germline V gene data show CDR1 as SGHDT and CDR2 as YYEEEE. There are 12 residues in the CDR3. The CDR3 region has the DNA TGTGCCAGCACACTGGGGACAAACGAGCAGTACTTC. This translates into CASTLGTNEQYF.

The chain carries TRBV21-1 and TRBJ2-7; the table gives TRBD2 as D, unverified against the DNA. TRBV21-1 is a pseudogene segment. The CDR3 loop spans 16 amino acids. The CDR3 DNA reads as TGTGCCAGCAGCAAAGTGGAACTAGCGGAATTGATGGAGCAGTACTTC. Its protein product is CASSKVELAELMEQYF.

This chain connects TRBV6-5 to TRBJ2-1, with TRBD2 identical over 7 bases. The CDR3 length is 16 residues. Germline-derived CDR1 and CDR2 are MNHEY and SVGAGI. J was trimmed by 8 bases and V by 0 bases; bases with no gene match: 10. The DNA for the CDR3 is TGTGCCAGCAGTTACTCCCTAGCGGCTGATTTGGATGAGCAGTTCTTC. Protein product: CASSYSLAADLDEQFF.

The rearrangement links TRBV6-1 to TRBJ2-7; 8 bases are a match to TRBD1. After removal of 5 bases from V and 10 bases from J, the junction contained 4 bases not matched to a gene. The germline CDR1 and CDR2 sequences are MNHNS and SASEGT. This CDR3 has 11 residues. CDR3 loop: CASSQTGAQYF. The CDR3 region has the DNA TGTGCCAGCAGTCAGACAGGGGCACAGTACTTC.

CDR3 nucleotides: TGCGCCAGTAGGGACAGGGCCAACGAGCAGTACTTC. It specifies CASRDRANEQYF. V gene TRBV5-1 combines with J gene TRBJ2-7; 9 bases agree with TRBD1. Germline CDR1 SGHRS, CDR2 YFSETQ. The trim removed 8 bases at V and 5 bases at J, leaving 5 bases unmatched. This CDR3 is 12 amino acids long.

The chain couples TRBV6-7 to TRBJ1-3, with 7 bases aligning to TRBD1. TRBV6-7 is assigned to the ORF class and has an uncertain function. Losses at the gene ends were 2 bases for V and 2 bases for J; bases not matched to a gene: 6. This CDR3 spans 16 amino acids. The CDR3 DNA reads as TGTGCCAGCAGTTACGACAGGGACTTTGCTGGAAACACCATATATTTT. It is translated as CASSYDRDFAGNTIYF.

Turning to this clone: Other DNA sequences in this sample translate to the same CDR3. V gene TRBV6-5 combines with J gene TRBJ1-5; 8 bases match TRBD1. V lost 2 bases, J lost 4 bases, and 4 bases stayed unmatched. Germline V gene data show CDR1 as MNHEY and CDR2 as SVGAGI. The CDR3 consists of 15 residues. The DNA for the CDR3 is TGTGCCAGCAGTTACAACAGGGGGGGGAATCAGCCCCAGCATTTT. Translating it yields CASSYNRGGNQPQHF.

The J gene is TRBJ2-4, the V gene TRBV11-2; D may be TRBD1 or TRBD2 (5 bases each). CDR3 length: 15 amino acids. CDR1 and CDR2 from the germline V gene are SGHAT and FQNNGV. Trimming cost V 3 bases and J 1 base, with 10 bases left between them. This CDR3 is CASSFAGTAKNIQYF. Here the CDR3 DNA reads TGTGCCAGCAGCTTCGCTGGGACGGCCAAAAACATTCAGTACTTC.

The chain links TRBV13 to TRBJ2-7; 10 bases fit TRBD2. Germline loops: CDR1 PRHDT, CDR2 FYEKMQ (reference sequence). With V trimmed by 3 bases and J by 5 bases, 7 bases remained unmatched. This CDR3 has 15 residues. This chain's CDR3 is CASSLSGRGADEQYF. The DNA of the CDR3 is TGTGCCAGCAGCTTGAGCGGGAGGGGAGCCGACGAGCAGTACTTC.

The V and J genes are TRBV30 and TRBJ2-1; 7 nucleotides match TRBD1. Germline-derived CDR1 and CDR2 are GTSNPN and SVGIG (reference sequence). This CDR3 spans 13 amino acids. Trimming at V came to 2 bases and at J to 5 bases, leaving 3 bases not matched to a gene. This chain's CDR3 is CAWSIGTDNEQFF. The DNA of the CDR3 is TGTGCCTGGAGTATCGGGACAGACAATGAGCAGTTCTTC.

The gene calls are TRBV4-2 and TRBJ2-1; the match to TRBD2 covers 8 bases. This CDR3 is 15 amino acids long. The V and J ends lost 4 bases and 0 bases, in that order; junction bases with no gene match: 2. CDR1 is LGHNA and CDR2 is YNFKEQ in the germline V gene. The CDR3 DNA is TGTGCCAGCAGCCGCGGGGGGAGCTCCTACAATGAGCAGTTCTTC. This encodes CASSRGGSSYNEQFF.

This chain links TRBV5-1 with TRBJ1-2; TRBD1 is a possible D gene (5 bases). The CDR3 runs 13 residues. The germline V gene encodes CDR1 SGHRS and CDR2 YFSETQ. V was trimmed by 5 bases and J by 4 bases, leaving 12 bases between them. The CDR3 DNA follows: TGCGCCAGCAGACCAGACAGTTCCTATGGCTACACCTTC. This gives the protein CASRPDSSYGYTF.

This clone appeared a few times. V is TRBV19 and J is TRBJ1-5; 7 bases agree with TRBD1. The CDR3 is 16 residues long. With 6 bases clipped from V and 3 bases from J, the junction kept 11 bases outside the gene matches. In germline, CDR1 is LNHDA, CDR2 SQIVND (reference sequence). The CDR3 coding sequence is TGTGCCAGTAGACCCCAACAGGGGTTTAACAATCAGCCCCAGCATTTT. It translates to CASRPQQGFNNQPQHF.

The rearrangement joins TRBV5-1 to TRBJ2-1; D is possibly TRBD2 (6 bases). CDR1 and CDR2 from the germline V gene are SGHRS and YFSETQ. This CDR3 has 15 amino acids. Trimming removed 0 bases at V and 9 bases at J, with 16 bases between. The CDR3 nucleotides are TGCGCCAGCAGCTTGGCCATGGGAGGCGGAGGTGAGCAGTTCTTC. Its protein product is CASSLAMGGGGEQFF. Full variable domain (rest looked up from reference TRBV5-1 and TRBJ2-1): KAGVTQTPRYLIKTRGQQVTLSCSPISGHRSVSWYQQTPGQGLQFLFEYFSETQRNKGNFPGRFSGRQFSNSRSEMNVSTLELGDSALYLCASSLAMGGGGEQFFGPGTRLTVL.

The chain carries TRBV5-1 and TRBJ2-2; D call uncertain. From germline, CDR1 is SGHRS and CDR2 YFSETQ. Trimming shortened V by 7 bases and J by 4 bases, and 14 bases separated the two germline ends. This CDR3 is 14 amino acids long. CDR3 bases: TGCGCCAGCCGACGACCGGATCCCACCGGGGAGCTGTTTTTT. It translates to CASRRPDPTGELFF.